The next 31 T cell receptor beta chains were all read from a single sample in a study of blood T cell repertoires in COVID-19. Only in-frame clones appear in the TCRdb table, and some are missing; sequencing was by immunoSEQ multiplex PCR. The data hold about 220,000 clones, with around 80% observed a single time. Sample: PBMCs or T cells enriched from blood (not recorded which). The receptors were gathered from a man aged 40-49 years who had recovered from COVID-19.

The rearrangement uses TRBV5-1 and TRBJ2-3, with TRBD2 matching over 10 bases. CDR1 and CDR2 (germline): SGHRS, YFSETQ. The CDR3 is made up of 15 amino acids. J was trimmed by 3 bases and V by 5 bases; bases with no gene match: 6. CDR3 protein: CASSRSGRETDTQYF. DNA for the CDR3: TGCGCCAGCAGTCGAAGCGGGAGGGAGACAGATACGCAGTATTTT. Variable domain in full (rest from reference TRBV5-1 and TRBJ2-3): KAGVTQTPRYLIKTRGQQVTLSCSPISGHRSVSWYQQTPGQGLQFLFEYFSETQRNKGNFPGRFSGRQFSNSRSEMNVSTLELGDSALYLCASSRSGRETDTQYFGPGTRLTVL.

The chain combines TRBV28 with TRBJ1-6; 7 nucleotides match TRBD1. The V gene end was trimmed by 5 bases and the J gene end by 9 bases; junction bases not matched to a gene: 7. The CDR3 consists of 14 residues. Germline values: CDR1 MDHEN, CDR2 SYDVKM. CDR3 amino acids: CASSGQVHVSPLHF. Written as DNA, the CDR3 is TGTGCCAGCAGTGGACAGGTCCATGTTTCACCCCTCCACTTT.

This clone was seen only a few times. J is TRBJ2-7 and V is TRBV14, with 8 bases lining up with TRBD2. CDR1 SGHDN and CDR2 FVKESK come from the germline V gene. V trimming: 3 bases; J trimming: 11 bases; junction bases outside the gene matches: 12. The CDR3 runs to 14 residues. The CDR3 bases are TGTGCCAGCAGCCAGGGGCCCGGGAGCGGGAGAGAGTACTTC. It yields the protein CASSQGPGSGREYF.

The chain carries TRBV5-4 and TRBJ2-7, with D possibly being TRBD1 (7 bases). V lost 4 bases to trimming and J lost 5 bases, with 19 bases between them. The CDR3 has 15 amino acids. Germline loops: CDR1 SGHNT, CDR2 YYREEE (reference sequence). CDR3: CASSPGQGGFHEQYF. The DNA for the CDR3 is TGTGCCAGCAGCCCGGGCCAGGGGGGCTTCCACGAGCAGTACTTC.

V is TRBV9 and J is TRBJ2-1; the match to TRBD2 covers 8 bases. Unmatched junction bases numbered 7, after V lost 1 base and J lost 7 bases. This CDR3 comprises 15 residues. Per germline, CDR1 SGDLS and CDR2 YYNGEE. CDR3 amino acids: CASSVSGSGKNEQFF. The CDR3 region has the DNA TGTGCCAGCAGCGTAAGCGGGAGCGGGAAAAATGAGCAGTTCTTC.

The rearrangement joins TRBV3-1 (or the pseudogene TRBV3-2) to TRBJ1-5, with D perhaps TRBD1 (5 bases). V was clipped by 2 bases and J by 13 bases, with 15 bases between them. The CDR3 contains 13 residues. Germline lookup yields CDR1 LGHDT and CDR2 YNNKEL (reference sequence). This CDR3 reads CASSQNVGDWQHF. The CDR3 coding sequence is TGTGCCAGCAGCCAAAATGTGGGGGACTGGCAGCATTTT.

This clone was detected only once. CDR3 DNA sequence: TGTGCCAGCAGTTTTATTGTCGGGAGTCAGCCCCAGCATTTT. It encodes CASSFIVGSQPQHF. The chain recombines TRBV28 with TRBJ1-5, with D hard to call. Looked up from germline, CDR1 is MDHEN and CDR2 is SYDVKM. V lost 3 bases and J lost 6, with 12 bases in between. The CDR3 spans 14 residues.

This clone has just one count. The V call is TRBV27, the J call TRBJ1-4, with TRBD1 as a possible D gene (6 bases). This CDR3 is built from 16 residues. The V gene's germline CDR1 is MNHEY and CDR2 SMNVEV (reference sequence). V lost 2 bases to trimming and J lost 8 bases, with 18 bases between them. The CDR3, as DNA: TGTGCCAGCAGTTTAGACGTCAGGGGCCATAGGGAAAAACTGTTTTTT. This encodes CASSLDVRGHREKLFF.

This clone has a handful of counts. This chain uses TRBV19 with TRBJ2-1; 13 bases line up with TRBD2. J gave up 5 bases and V 6 bases, and 7 bases lay outside the gene matches. Per germline, CDR1 LNHDA and CDR2 SQIVND (reference sequence). The CDR3 spans 16 residues. The CDR3 DNA is TGTGCCAGTAGCCCACTAGCGGGAGGGTGGCACAATGAGCAGTTCTTC. This sequence encodes CASSPLAGGWHNEQFF.

The genes are TRBV24-1 and TRBJ2-5; 11 bases line up with TRBD1. Germline CDR1 is KGHDR and CDR2 is SFDVKD. With V trimmed by 3 bases and J by 5 bases, 4 bases remained unmatched. The length of the CDR3 is 15 residues. CDR3 sequence reads: CATSDRTGGGETQYF. CDR3 nucleotides: TGTGCCACCAGTGATCGGACAGGGGGCGGCGAGACCCAGTACTTC.

The CDR3 nucleotides are TGCGCCAGCAGCCAAGATCCCCCCGTTCAGAATGAAAAACTGTTTTTT. Translated: CASSQDPPVQNEKLFF. The chain uses TRBV4-3 and TRBJ1-4; D unclear. CDR1 and CDR2 from the germline V gene are LGHNA and YSLEER. The CDR3 is 16 amino acids. Trimming pared 0 bases from V and 5 bases from J, leaving 13 bases between.

This clone has more than one count but fewer than ten. This rearrangement joins TRBV5-8 to TRBJ1-5; D is unresolved. The CDR3 extends over 12 amino acids. The V gene's germline CDR1 is SGHTS and CDR2 YDEGEE. Trimming took 4 bases from V and 7 from J, leaving 9 bases between them. Written as DNA, the CDR3 is TGTGCCAGCAGCCCTAGAGAGCAGCCCCAGCATTTT. Translation: CASSPREQPQHF.

This clone came up once. The CDR3 region has the DNA TGTGCCAGCATTTCACTAGGGACAGGTGGTTCCTATGGCTACACCTTC. Protein: CASISLGTGGSYGYTF. V and J are TRBV28 and TRBJ1-2; TRBD1 matches 8 bases. The trim removed 7 bases at V and 4 bases at J, leaving 14 bases unmatched. The CDR3 has 16 amino acids. CDR1 is MDHEN and CDR2 is SYDVKM in the germline V gene.

CDR3 region: CASRTGLGLREQYF. The CDR3 region has the DNA TGTGCCAGCAGGACTGGACTAGGCCTCCGCGAGCAGTACTTC. The chain is built from TRBV7-2 and TRBJ2-7; 7 bases fit TRBD2. The ends lost 6 bases at V and 6 bases at J; junction bases unmatched: 11. Germline loops: CDR1 SGHTA, CDR2 FQGNSA. This CDR3 contains 14 residues.

This chain joins TRBV11-2 and TRBJ2-1; D call uncertain. With 5 bases removed from V and 6 bases from J, the gap between germline ends came to 11 bases. Per the germline V gene, CDR1 is SGHAT and CDR2 is FQNNGV. The CDR3 is made up of 13 amino acids. Written as DNA, the CDR3 is TGTGCCAGCAGCCCCAGGTTGGTCAATGAGCAGTTCTTC. Residues: CASSPRLVNEQFF.

In DNA, the CDR3 is TGTGCCAGCAGCTTAGCGGGCCTACTCTACAATGAGCAGTTCTTC. It yields the protein CASSLAGLLYNEQFF. The genes are TRBV7-2 and TRBJ2-1, with D unclear. The CDR3 consists of 15 residues. Germline V CDR1 and CDR2: SGHTA, FQGNSA. V lost 0 bases and J 3 bases, leaving 9 bases between the germline ends. Looking up the rest from reference TRBV7-2 and TRBJ2-1 gives the full variable domain: GAGVSQSPSNKVTEKGKDVELRCDPISGHTALYWYRQSLGQGLEFLIYFQGNSAPDKSGLPSDRFSAERTGGSVSTLTIQRTQQEDSAVYLCASSLAGLLYNEQFFGPGTRLTVL.

This clone was picked up a small number of times. The J gene is TRBJ1-2, the V gene TRBV4-1; a weak D match, TRBD1 (5 bases). CDR3 length: 16 amino acids. The germline V gene has CDR1 MGHRA and CDR2 YSYEKL. Trimming took off 1 base at V and 3 bases at J, with 15 bases between the two ends. CDR3 region: CASSQGGGILYYGYTF. The CDR3 nucleotides read TGCGCCAGCAGCCAAGGGGGGGGGATTTTGTACTATGGCTACACCTTC.

The chain has TRBV27 and TRBJ2-3; perhaps TRBD2 as D (6 bases). The V end lost 11 bases, the J end lost 1 base, and 16 bases lay between the germline ends. Germline V gene data show CDR1 as MNHEY and CDR2 as SMNVEV (reference sequence). This CDR3 region has 14 residues. CDR3 protein: CACRGSARTDTQYF. In DNA form, the CDR3 reads TGTGCCTGTCGGGGGAGCGCGCGCACAGATACGCAGTATTTT.

The chain recombines TRBV7-3 with TRBJ1-1, with TRBD1 matching 10 bases. Germline assignment: CDR1 SGHTA and CDR2 FQGTGA. The CDR3 contains 17 residues. V shed 5 bases, J shed 6 bases, and the junction held 15 bases outside the gene matches. The CDR3 DNA follows: TGTGCCAGCAGCCCTAGGACAGGGGGATTGTTAGGCGCTGAAGCTTTCTTT. It codes for CASSPRTGGLLGAEAFF.

DNA of the CDR3: TGTGCCAGCAGCTTACAGGGGACGAGCACTGAAGCTTTCTTT. This codes for CASSLQGTSTEAFF. The chain is built from TRBV7-3 and TRBJ1-1; maybe TRBD1 (6 bases). This CDR3 comprises 14 residues. Trimming took off 2 bases at V and 4 bases at J, with 11 bases between the two ends. In germline, CDR1 is SGHTA, CDR2 FQGTGA.

In its sample, this clone was seen once. The gene calls are TRBV9 and TRBJ2-7; TRBD2 aligns across 9 bases. The J segment lost 3 bases and the V segment lost 0 bases, leaving 7 bases of the junction unmatched. Germline-derived CDR1 and CDR2 are SGDLS and YYNGEE. The length of the CDR3 is 16 residues. CDR3 in amino acids: CASSVGASGVYYEQYF. The CDR3 bases are TGTGCCAGCAGCGTAGGTGCTAGCGGGGTATACTACGAGCAGTACTTC.

This chain joins TRBV7-9 and TRBJ1-1; 10 bases are a match to TRBD1. Per germline, CDR1 SEHNR and CDR2 FQNEAQ (reference sequence). The CDR3 is 18 residues long. V trimming: 5 bases; J trimming: 1 base; junction bases outside the gene matches: 13. The CDR3 nucleotides are TGTGCCAGCAGCCCCAACCCGGGACAGGGGACACCGAACACTGAAGCTTTCTTT. The encoded protein is CASSPNPGQGTPNTEAFF.

The table lists this clone with a few counts. The rearrangement joins TRBV7-8 to TRBJ1-5; 8 nucleotides line up with TRBD1. The length of the CDR3 is 14 residues. Germline V gene data show CDR1 as SGHVS and CDR2 as FQNEAQ. V gave up 1 base and J gave up 6 bases; unmatched junction bases: 2. CDR3 region: CASSLVTGGQPQHF. The CDR3 DNA reads TGTGCCAGCAGCTTAGTTACAGGGGGTCAGCCCCAGCATTTT.

The chain employs TRBV2 and TRBJ1-1; the D is unclear. The germline V gene has CDR1 SNHLY and CDR2 FYNNEI. V dropped 1 base and J dropped 8 bases, with 11 bases sitting between them. This CDR3 comprises 13 residues. The CDR3 protein is CASSEGLLGEAFF. The CDR3 DNA reads TGTGCCAGCAGTGAAGGTCTTTTGGGCGAAGCTTTCTTT.

The chain has TRBV2 and TRBJ1-1, with 9 positions matching TRBD1. CDR1 and CDR2 from the germline V gene are SNHLY and FYNNEI. Trimming cost V 8 bases and J 5 bases; bases outside gene matches: 12. The CDR3 contains 15 residues. The CDR3 region has the DNA TGTGCCAGCTTGGGAGCGGACAGGGGTACGACTGAAGCTTTCTTT. Amino acid sequence: CASLGADRGTTEAFF.

This clone has just one count. The V gene is TRBV15, the J gene TRBJ1-3; 8 bases line up with TRBD1. The V gene end was trimmed by 4 bases and the J gene end by 0 bases; junction bases not matched to a gene: 5. The CDR3 contains 16 residues. The germline V gene encodes CDR1 LNHNV and CDR2 YYDKDF (reference sequence). The CDR3 loop reads CATSNYRGSSGNTIYF. CDR3 DNA sequence: TGTGCCACCAGCAATTACAGGGGGTCCTCTGGAAACACCATATATTTT.

This sequence joins TRBV9 and TRBJ2-7, with D unresolved. Trimming removed 0 bases from V and 9 bases from J, with 16 bases in between. The CDR3 is 14 amino acids. CDR1 is SGDLS, CDR2 YYNGEE, per germline. The DNA of the CDR3 is TGTGCCAGCAGCGTAGCTGGCACGGGTTCATTGCAGTACTTC. Translated, it gives CASSVAGTGSLQYF.

This clone was detected only a few times. The V and J genes are TRBV5-1 and TRBJ2-1; 8 nucleotides match TRBD1. The trim removed 4 bases at V and 2 bases at J, leaving 5 bases unmatched. Germline CDR1 and CDR2: SGHRS and YFSETQ. CDR3 size: 15 residues. The CDR3 is CASSLGQGPYNEQFF. The CDR3 DNA sequence: TGCGCCAGCAGCCTAGGACAGGGTCCCTACAATGAGCAGTTCTTC.

The rearrangement links TRBV11-3 to TRBJ2-7, with a possible D match to TRBD2 (5 bases). This CDR3 spans 11 amino acids. The germline gives CDR1 SGHNT, CDR2 YENEEA. The V end lost 4 bases, the J end lost 7 bases, and 8 bases lay between the germline ends. CDR3 in DNA: TGTGCCAGCAGCTCAACGGGGGAGCAGTACTTC. Its translation is CASSSTGEQYF.

CDR3 sequence (DNA): TGTGCCAGCAGCCAAGTGGACAGGGGCTTTTCACCCCTCCACTTT. Its protein is CASSQVDRGFSPLHF. The rearrangement joins TRBV4-2 to TRBJ1-6; 9 bases line up with TRBD1. The CDR3 is 15 residues long. V shed 1 base, J shed 9 bases, and the junction held 4 bases outside the gene matches. Germline CDR1 and CDR2: LGHNA and YNFKEQ.

This clone showed up just a few times. The J gene is TRBJ2-7, the V gene TRBV27; 11 nucleotides match TRBD2. Germline assignment: CDR1 MNHEY and CDR2 SMNVEV (reference sequence). J was trimmed by 2 bases and V by 0 bases; bases with no gene match: 6. The CDR3 covers 17 residues. The CDR3 sequence is CASSLSYTTSGTYEQYF. The CDR3 DNA reads TGTGCCAGCAGTTTATCTTACACGACTAGCGGGACCTACGAGCAGTACTTC.